This entry lists 5 T cell receptor beta chains sequenced from one sample in a study of T cells in Graves' hyperthyroidism and ophthalmopathy. RNA transcripts were the template for amplifying TCR beta CDR3 regions. First-round RT-PCR with HTBI primers amplified the TCR CDR3 region. TCRdb re-called the multiplex PCR reads with MiXCR, one entry per CDR3 protein. The sample holds approximately 560,000 distinct CDR3 sequences, 15% to 19% seen once. The sample consisted of blood. The source is a woman in her 30s with Graves' hyperthyroidism.

There are many counts of this clonotype. The chain recombines TRBV27 with TRBJ2-1, with D possibly TRBD1 on 6 matching bases. Germline assignment: CDR1 MNHEY and CDR2 SMNVEV (reference sequence). The CDR3 totals 16 residues. The V end was cut by 5 bases, the J end by 6 bases, with 20 bases between. CDR3 nucleotides: TGTGCCAGCAGTGACCCACAGGGAGCGCATCTCAATGAGCAGTTCTTC. Protein: CASSDPQGAHLNEQFF.

This clonotype was counted at least ten times. The chain joins TRBV18 to TRBJ1-5; 7 bases match TRBD1. Trimming removed 6 bases from V and 3 bases from J; junction bases left unmatched: 5. Germline-derived CDR1 and CDR2 are KGHSH and LQKENI. The CDR3 runs to 14 residues. As DNA, the CDR3 is TGTGCCAGCTCTCTTGGACAGGACAATCAGCCCCAGCATTTT. Translation: CASSLGQDNQPQHF.

This clonotype was recorded at least ten times. The V gene is TRBV10-3, the J gene TRBJ2-2; 7 bases match TRBD1. The CDR3 runs 19 residues. V shed 8 bases, J shed 0 bases, and the junction held 18 bases outside the gene matches. Germline CDR1 reads ENHRY; CDR2 reads SYGVKD. CDR3 in DNA: TGTGCCATCTCAGATTGGGACAGTTCACTCCCCGCGAACACCGGGGAGCTGTTTTTT. This gives the protein CAISDWDSSLPANTGELFF.

The J gene is TRBJ2-4, the V gene TRBV7-8, with a weak D call TRBD2 (5 bases). Trimming took off 9 bases at V and 6 bases at J, with 24 bases between the two ends. CDR3 size: 16 residues. The germline CDR1 and CDR2 sequences are SGHVS and FQNEAQ. The CDR3 spells CASSIDLRGLGNIQYF. The CDR3 nucleotides read TGTGCCAGTAGTATAGATCTACGGGGTTTGGGAAACATTCAGTACTTC.

This clonotype showed up many times. The V and J genes are TRBV30 and TRBJ1-5, with D uncertain. CDR1 and CDR2 from the germline V gene are GTSNPN and SVGIG (reference sequence). V gave up 0 bases and J gave up 4 bases, with 4 bases separating them. CDR3 length: 12 residues. CDR3 amino acids: CAWSVLNQPQHF. The DNA of the CDR3 is TGTGCCTGGAGTGTACTAAATCAGCCCCAGCATTTT.